This record looks at one T cell receptor (beta chain) sequence and its context. This specimen comes from a study of T cell repertoires in cytomegalovirus infection. Trimming removed 6 bases from V and 8 bases from J, with 16 bases in between. The CDR3 loop spans 12 amino acids. The germline CDR1 and CDR2 sequences are DFQATT and SNEGSKA (reference sequence). TCRdb called the reads again in MiXCR, with one record for every CDR3 protein. The sample yields fewer than 550,000 distinct CDR3 sequences, more than 15% seen once. This clonotype was obtained from a human donor in good health (CMV status not recorded). Some clones in this sample may be carry-over from other donors' samples. J is TRBJ1-2 and V is TRBV20-1; D gene ambiguous. The sample taken for sequencing was CD8+ T cells from PBMCs. The CDR3 nucleotides are TGCAGTGCCCCTCGGCGGGCCCTAGGCTACACCTTC. Translating gives CSAPRRALGYTF.